Shown below are 19 T cell receptor beta chains from a single sample sequenced in a study of T cells in Graves' hyperthyroidism and ophthalmopathy. There were TCR beta CDR3 regions amplified from RNA transcripts. The primer set for the first-round RT-PCR of the TCR CDR3 was HTBI. TCRdb processed the multiplex PCR reads anew with MiXCR; each CDR3 protein has one entry. The sample holds 250,000 to 300,000 distinct CDR3 sequences, roughly an eighth seen once. Specimen: blood. The source is a middle-aged woman with Graves' hyperthyroidism.

This clonotype was seen only a few times. The rearrangement uses TRBV12-3 or TRBV12-4 and TRBJ2-1; 10 positions agree with TRBD2. This CDR3 is built from 15 residues. Losses at the gene ends were 5 bases for V and 8 bases for J; bases not matched to a gene: 9. The CDR3, as DNA: TGTGCCAGCAGTCCTAGCGGGAGATTCGTAGATGAGCAGTTCTTC. Protein: CASSPSGRFVDEQFF.

The chain uses TRBV4-1 and TRBJ1-5, with no clear D. Trimming pared 2 bases from V and 0 bases from J, leaving 11 bases between. Germline lookup yields CDR1 MGHRA and CDR2 YSYEKL. This CDR3 contains 16 residues. The CDR3 is CASSQPGPYSNQPQHF. CDR3 nucleotides: TGCGCCAGCAGCCAACCAGGCCCCTATAGCAATCAGCCCCAGCATTTT.

This clonotype has just one count. Germline and junction disagree at one end, which may indicate a read error. CDR3 amino acids: CACSRVTDTQYF. CDR3 nucleotide sequence: TGTGCCTGCAGCCGAGTCACAGATACGCAGTATTTT. The V and J genes are TRBV3-1 and TRBJ2-3; D is unresolved. The CDR3 spans 12 residues. The germline V gene encodes CDR1 LGHDT and CDR2 YNNKEL (reference sequence).

The table lists this clonotype with many counts. CDR3 loop: CSAPAFSGGEQYF. The CDR3 nucleotides are TGCAGTGCCCCAGCGTTCAGCGGGGGCGAGCAGTACTTC. V and J are TRBV20-1 and TRBJ2-7; 8 nucleotides match TRBD2. The CDR3 has 13 residues. From germline, CDR1 is DFQATT and CDR2 SNEGSKA (reference sequence). The V segment lost 6 bases and the J segment 6 bases; nucleotides outside the gene matches: 10.

This chain joins TRBV30 and TRBJ2-7; weak D call: TRBD1 (7 bases). Looked up from germline, CDR1 is GTSNPN and CDR2 is SVGIG (reference sequence). Trimming took 4 bases from V and 6 from J, leaving 16 bases between them. CDR3 length: 13 residues. CDR3 DNA: TGTGCCTGGATGGGCGGGACAGTCCGCGAGCAGTACTTC. Translated: CAWMGGTVREQYF.

This clonotype was counted at least ten times. V usage is TRBV7-2 and J usage is TRBJ2-2, with 9 bases lining up with TRBD1. The ends lost 4 bases at V and 7 bases at J; junction bases unmatched: 13. The CDR3 has 17 amino acids. Germline lookup yields CDR1 SGHTA and CDR2 FQGNSA. The CDR3 spells CASSYDRDRVQIGELFF. DNA of the CDR3: TGTGCCAGCAGCTATGACCGGGACAGGGTACAGATCGGGGAGCTGTTTTTT.

This clonotype was counted only a few times. This rearrangement joins TRBV28 to TRBJ2-1, with TRBD2 matching 10 bases. In germline, CDR1 is MDHEN, CDR2 SYDVKM. V lost 1 base, J lost 4 bases, and 7 bases stayed unmatched. The CDR3 spans 17 residues. DNA for the CDR3: TGTGCCAGCAGTTTATATCCCGGGACTAGCGTGTACAATGAGCAGTTCTTC. This sequence encodes CASSLYPGTSVYNEQFF.

This clonotype was detected ten times or more. This chain links TRBV29-1 with TRBJ1-4, with a weak D call TRBD1 (5 bases). CDR3 length: 13 residues. Trimming removed 7 bases from V and 7 bases from J, with 16 bases in between. Germline CDR1 reads SQVTM; CDR2 reads ANQGSEA. Here the CDR3 reads CSAAQGVGEKLFF. The CDR3 nucleotides read TGCAGCGCCGCCCAAGGGGTGGGTGAAAAACTGTTTTTT.

This clonotype has ten or more counts. V is TRBV7-2 and J is TRBJ2-1, with 7 bases matching TRBD1. The CDR3 contains 17 residues. Germline V gene sequence: CDR1 SGHTA, CDR2 FQGNSA. Trimming at V came to 2 bases and at J to 5 bases, leaving 12 bases not matched to a gene. This CDR3 is CASSLKGASTSHNEQFF. The DNA of the CDR3 is TGTGCCAGCAGCTTAAAGGGGGCTAGCACCAGTCACAATGAGCAGTTCTTC.

This clonotype was recorded at least ten times. V and J are TRBV6-2 or TRBV6-3 and TRBJ2-1, with a tentative D call TRBD1 (6 bases). V was clipped by 0 bases and J by 2 bases, with 14 bases between them. CDR3 length: 17 residues. Germline V CDR1 and CDR2: MNHEY, SVGEGT. The CDR3 nucleotides are TGTGCCAGCAGTTACTCGGCGAGGCAGGGGACCTACAATGAGCAGTTCTTC. It encodes CASSYSARQGTYNEQFF.

Worth noting for this clonotype: Since no conserved phenylalanine or tryptophan closes the CDR3, a read error is the likely cause. This chain links TRBV9 with TRBJ2-2; D is ambiguous. V lost 3 bases and J lost 2, with 5 bases in between. The CDR3 totals 13 residues. Germline V lookup: CDR1 SGDLS, CDR2 YYNGEE. CDR3 in DNA: TGTGCCAGCAGCGGGAGTAACACCGGGGAGCTGTTTTTG. Protein: CASSGSNTGELFL.

The table lists this clonotype with many counts. The chain joins TRBV2 to TRBJ2-3, with 12 bases lining up with TRBD2. The CDR3 is 15 amino acids. Germline CDR1 reads SNHLY; CDR2 reads FYNNEI. After removal of 6 bases from V and 2 bases from J, the junction contained 3 bases not matched to a gene. CDR3 protein: CASRGTSGFTDTQYF. CDR3 in DNA: TGTGCCAGCAGGGGGACTAGCGGGTTCACAGATACGCAGTATTTT.

There are a few counts of this clonotype. The chain joins TRBV4-1 to TRBJ1-5; TRBD1 agrees at 8 bases. V lost 4 bases to trimming and J lost 9 bases; unmatched junction nucleotides: 14. Germline V CDR1 and CDR2: MGHRA, YSYEKL. CDR3 length: 16 residues. In nucleotides, the CDR3 is TGCGCCAGCAGCCCAGAAACAGACAGGGGCGTTAGGCCCCAGCATTTT. This translates into CASSPETDRGVRPQHF.

This clonotype turned up a few times. This chain uses TRBV18 with TRBJ2-1; the match to TRBD1 covers 7 bases. The CDR3 totals 14 residues. Germline V gene data show CDR1 as KGHSH and CDR2 as LQKENI. V lost 4 bases, J lost 5 bases, and 5 bases stayed unmatched. As DNA, the CDR3 is TGTGCCAGCTCACGTCAGGGGGTCGACAATGAGCAGTTCTTC. Amino acid sequence: CASSRQGVDNEQFF.

This clonotype was recorded a few times. The chain carries TRBV25-1 and TRBJ2-2; D possibly corresponds to TRBD2 (6 bases). With 3 bases removed from V and 0 bases from J, the gap between germline ends came to 11 bases. Germline V lookup: CDR1 MGHDK, CDR2 SYGVNS. The CDR3 length is 16 residues. The CDR3 region has the DNA TGTGCCAGCAGTGATACGGGAGCCCCGAACACCGGGGAGCTGTTTTTT. It translates to CASSDTGAPNTGELFF.

This clonotype occurred many times. The chain links TRBV6-1 to TRBJ1-5, with 9 positions matching TRBD1. Germline CDR1 MNHNS, CDR2 SASEGT. V was pared by 6 bases and J by 5 bases, with 5 bases of the junction left unmatched. This CDR3 spans 14 amino acids. The CDR3, as DNA: TGTGCCAGCAGACCGGGACAGGGCCATCAGCCCCAGCATTTT. This encodes CASRPGQGHQPQHF.

This clonotype has a handful of counts. V usage is TRBV7-9 and J usage is TRBJ1-1; D gene ambiguous. Germline CDR1 reads SEHNR; CDR2 reads FQNEAQ (reference sequence). V was cut by 5 bases and J by 0 bases, with 19 bases left in between. This CDR3 is built from 17 residues. The CDR3 here is CASSASPGSRVNTEAFF. The CDR3 DNA sequence: TGTGCCAGCAGCGCCTCCCCCGGTTCGCGTGTGAACACTGAAGCTTTCTTT.

This clonotype was recorded at least ten times. The rearrangement uses TRBV6-1 and TRBJ2-5; 9 bases are a match to TRBD1. Germline V gene lookup returns CDR1 MNHNS and CDR2 SASEGT. This CDR3 spans 15 amino acids. Trimming cost V 6 bases and J 3 bases; bases outside gene matches: 8. CDR3 coding DNA: TGTGCCAGCAGCCCGACCCGGGACAGGGAAGAGACCCAGTACTTC. Its translation is CASSPTRDREETQYF.

This clonotype was observed many times. The CDR3 nucleotides read TGTGCCAGCAGTTACTTCGGGGGAGTCACTGAAGCTTTCTTT. Its protein is CASSYFGGVTEAFF. This sequence joins TRBV6-5 and TRBJ1-1; a weak D match, TRBD1 (5 bases). Germline V gene lookup returns CDR1 MNHEY and CDR2 SVGAGI. The CDR3 sequence is 14 residues long. V gave up 1 base and J gave up 4 bases, with 10 bases separating them.